These 30 T cell receptor beta chains originate from one sample sequenced in a study of shared clonotypes between healthy human individuals. Generated by immunoSEQ multiplex PCR, the TCRdb table keeps only in-frame clones and is missing some. The sample lists about 1 million clones; around 75% were seen once. Sample: memory CD4+ T cells sorted from blood. The subset: CD45RA-negative fraction. The source is a man younger than 30 in good health.

The CDR3 protein is CASSQESRSTDTQYF. CDR3 nucleotide sequence: TGCGCCAGCAGCCAAGAATCTCGTAGCACAGATACGCAGTATTTT. The V and J genes are TRBV4-3 and TRBJ2-3; no definite D call. The ends were cut back, 0 bases at V and 0 bases at J, with 7 bases in the middle. This CDR3 has 15 residues. From germline, CDR1 is LGHNA and CDR2 YSLEER.

Regarding this clone: Within the sample, other DNA sequences also encode this same CDR3. V gene TRBV30 combines with J gene TRBJ2-7; no reliable D call. This CDR3 spans 12 amino acids. The germline CDR1 and CDR2 sequences are GTSNPN and SVGIG (reference sequence). The ends were cut back, 2 bases at V and 2 bases at J, with 7 bases in the middle. In DNA, the CDR3 is TGTGCCTGGAGTCAGGCGGCCTACGAGCAGTACTTC. It specifies CAWSQAAYEQYF.

This rearrangement joins TRBV6-5 to TRBJ2-7, with TRBD1 as a possible D gene (5 bases). Trimming removed 0 bases from V and 2 bases from J, with 11 bases in between. The CDR3 sequence is 15 residues long. Per germline, CDR1 MNHEY and CDR2 SVGAGI. The CDR3 is CASSYSDTGAYEQYF. In DNA, the CDR3 is TGTGCCAGCAGTTACTCGGATACAGGAGCCTACGAGCAGTACTTC.

The chain carries TRBV19 and TRBJ2-7, with 8 bases fitting TRBD2. CDR1 and CDR2 from the germline V gene are LNHDA and SQIVND (reference sequence). CDR3 length: 13 amino acids. With 6 bases clipped from V and 0 bases from J, the junction kept 1 base outside the gene matches. The CDR3 bases are TGTGCCAGTAGGGGGACTAGCTCCTACGAGCAGTACTTC. Protein sequence: CASRGTSSYEQYF.

This clone has just one count. This chain links TRBV7-3 with TRBJ2-1, with D possibly being TRBD1 (5 bases). CDR3 length: 12 amino acids. Looked up from germline, CDR1 is SGHTA and CDR2 is FQGTGA. V dropped 4 bases and J dropped 10 bases, with 11 bases sitting between them. Here the CDR3 reads CASSSQGAEQFF. As DNA, the CDR3 is TGTGCCAGCAGCTCCCAAGGGGCGGAGCAGTTCTTC.

This chain's CDR3 is CASSFTSGSGANVLTF. CDR3 DNA: TGTGCCAGCAGCTTTACCTCGGGCTCTGGGGCCAACGTCCTGACTTTC. The gene calls are TRBV11-3 and TRBJ2-6, with unresolved D. Germline lookup yields CDR1 SGHNT and CDR2 YENEEA. The V and J ends lost 3 bases and 0 bases respectively, with 9 bases between them. The length of the CDR3 is 16 residues. Filled out from reference TRBV11-3 and TRBJ2-6, the complete variable domain reads EAGVVQSPRYKIIEKKQPVAFWCNPISGHNTLYWYLQNLGQGPELLIRYENEEAVDDSQLPKDRFSAERLKGVDSTLKIQPAELGDSAVYLCASSFTSGSGANVLTFGAGSRLTVL.

V is TRBV25-1 and J is TRBJ1-4; D gene unclear. CDR1 is MGHDK and CDR2 is SYGVNS in the germline V gene. The CDR3 loop spans 16 amino acids. The ends were cut back, 10 bases at V and 4 bases at J, with 22 bases in the middle. The CDR3 protein is CANKRISAGINEKLFF. The CDR3 nucleotides are TGTGCCAACAAACGGATTTCTGCGGGGATTAATGAAAAACTGTTTTTT. Using reference TRBV25-1 and TRBJ1-4 for the parts outside the CDR3, the full variable domain is EADIYQTPRYLVIGTGKKITLECSQTMGHDKMYWYQQDPGMELHLIHYSYGVNSTEKGDLSSESTVSRIRTEHFPLTLESARPSHTSQYLCANKRISAGINEKLFFGSGTQLSVL.

The gene calls are TRBV10-3 and TRBJ2-2; possibly TRBD1 or TRBD2 for D (6 bases each). V lost 0 bases and J 6 bases, leaving 11 bases between the germline ends. Germline values: CDR1 ENHRY, CDR2 SYGVKD. This CDR3 comprises 15 residues. CDR3 amino acids: CAISESGRGPGELFF. CDR3 coding DNA: TGTGCCATCAGTGAGTCGGGTCGGGGGCCCGGGGAGCTGTTTTTT.

The V gene is TRBV6-5, the J gene TRBJ2-7; 11 bases line up with TRBD1. V lost 2 bases and J lost 3; bases outside the gene matches: 6. Looked up from germline, CDR1 is MNHEY and CDR2 is SVGAGI. This CDR3 is 16 amino acids long. The CDR3 DNA follows: TGTGCCAGCAGTTACGGGTGGGACAGGGGGGACTACGAGCAGTACTTC. Amino acids: CASSYGWDRGDYEQYF.

The rearrangement links TRBV6-1 to TRBJ1-4, with D possibly matching TRBD1 (6 bases). The CDR3 length is 15 residues. The V gene's germline CDR1 is MNHNS and CDR2 SASEGT. Trimming took 8 bases from V and 5 from J, leaving 18 bases between them. CDR3 nucleotide sequence: TGTGCCAGCTACACGGGGGACAACCAGAATGAAAAACTGTTTTTT. Translated, it gives CASYTGDNQNEKLFF.

The J gene is TRBJ1-2, the V gene TRBV2; tentatively, D is TRBD1 (5 bases). V was pared by 6 bases and J by 0 bases, with 20 bases between. Germline CDR1 reads SNHLY; CDR2 reads FYNNEI. The CDR3 extends over 17 amino acids. The CDR3 coding sequence is TGTGCCAGCAGCGCCTACCACGGGACCCAAACTAACTATGGCTACACCTTC. Amino acid sequence: CASSAYHGTQTNYGYTF.

In its sample, this clone was seen once. CDR3 loop: CASSFKTGGGQPQHF. The CDR3 nucleotides are TGTGCCAGCAGCTTTAAAACAGGGGGCGGACAGCCCCAGCATTTT. The rearrangement uses TRBV7-2 and TRBJ1-5; TRBD1 agrees at 9 bases. J gave up 7 bases and V 3 bases, and 7 bases lay outside the gene matches. The CDR3 contains 15 residues. The germline V gene has CDR1 SGHTA and CDR2 FQGNSA.

This clone has only one observation. The CDR3 DNA follows: TGTGCCAGCAGTCGTACTCCCGACTATGGCTACACCTTC. Protein product: CASSRTPDYGYTF. The chain is built from TRBV2 and TRBJ1-2; the D is unclear. The germline V and J ends were trimmed by 5 bases and 3 bases, with 10 bases remaining between them. Germline assignment: CDR1 SNHLY and CDR2 FYNNEI. The CDR3 loop spans 13 amino acids. Filled out from reference TRBV2 and TRBJ1-2, the complete variable domain reads EPEVTQTPSHQVTQMGQEVILRCVPISNHLYFYWYRQILGQKVEFLVSFYNNEISEKSEIFDDQFSVERPDGSNFTLKIRSTKLEDSAMYFCASSRTPDYGYTFGSGTRLTVV.

The chain is built from TRBV5-1 and TRBJ1-2, with D perhaps TRBD1 (6 bases). The CDR3 loop spans 17 amino acids. The germline CDR1 and CDR2 sequences are SGHRS and YFSETQ. Trimming took 2 bases from V and 0 from J, leaving 17 bases between them. CDR3 residues: CASSLTPGQWTNYGYTF. The CDR3 DNA reads TGCGCCAGCAGCTTAACCCCGGGACAATGGACTAACTATGGCTACACCTTC. Full variable domain (remainder filled in from reference TRBV5-1 and TRBJ1-2): KAGVTQTPRYLIKTRGQQVTLSCSPISGHRSVSWYQQTPGQGLQFLFEYFSETQRNKGNFPGRFSGRQFSNSRSEMNVSTLELGDSALYLCASSLTPGQWTNYGYTFGSGTRLTVV.

This clone was seen more than once but under ten times. The chain combines TRBV19 with TRBJ2-3; TRBD1 is a possible D gene (6 bases). There are 15 residues in the CDR3. Trimming removed 5 bases at V and 0 bases at J, with 12 bases between. The V gene's germline CDR1 is LNHDA and CDR2 SQIVND (reference sequence). The CDR3: CASSGDRYSTDTQYF. The CDR3 DNA reads TGTGCCAGTAGTGGAGACAGGTATAGCACAGATACGCAGTATTTT.

The chain employs TRBV11-1 and TRBJ1-1; D is unresolved. The length of the CDR3 is 13 residues. Germline V gene data show CDR1 as SGHAT and CDR2 as FQDESV (reference sequence). Trimming took 1 base from V and 8 from J, leaving 11 bases between them. The CDR3: CASSLGRFTEAFF. CDR3 in DNA: TGTGCCAGCAGCTTAGGAAGGTTTACGGAAGCTTTCTTT.

This clone came up a few times. The chain carries TRBV5-1 and TRBJ2-2, with D perhaps TRBD1 (5 bases). CDR3 length: 13 residues. CDR1 is SGHRS, CDR2 YFSETQ, per germline. V gave up 2 bases and J gave up 5 bases, with 7 bases separating them. The CDR3 loop reads CASSLRQTGELFF. The CDR3, as DNA: TGCGCCAGCAGCTTACGACAGACCGGGGAGCTGTTTTTT. Variable domain in full (rest from reference TRBV5-1 and TRBJ2-2): KAGVTQTPRYLIKTRGQQVTLSCSPISGHRSVSWYQQTPGQGLQFLFEYFSETQRNKGNFPGRFSGRQFSNSRSEMNVSTLELGDSALYLCASSLRQTGELFFGEGSRLTVL.

The CDR3 spells CASSLTGGRVSDTQYF. The CDR3 coding sequence is TGTGCCAGCAGTTTAACAGGGGGCCGGGTCAGCGATACGCAGTATTTT. The gene calls are TRBV28 and TRBJ2-3, with TRBD1 identical over 9 bases. The CDR3 totals 16 residues. Trimming cost V 2 bases and J 6 bases; bases outside gene matches: 9. Germline loops: CDR1 MDHEN, CDR2 SYDVKM.

This chain joins TRBV10-3 and TRBJ2-1, with D unresolved. The CDR3 is 11 amino acids. Germline CDR1 is ENHRY and CDR2 is SYGVKD. Trimming took 10 bases from V and 5 from J, leaving 9 bases between them. The CDR3 spells CATTNDNEQFF. The CDR3 nucleotides are TGTGCCACCACCAATGACAATGAGCAGTTCTTC.

This clone was observed a single time. V usage is TRBV6-5 and J usage is TRBJ2-7; 12 bases are a match to TRBD1. Germline CDR1 reads MNHEY; CDR2 reads SVGAGI. V lost 4 bases and J lost 7; bases outside the gene matches: 8. This CDR3 contains 15 residues. Written as DNA, the CDR3 is TGTGCCAGCAGTTCCCCGGGACAGGGGGCCAGGGAGCAGTACTTC. Its protein product is CASSSPGQGAREQYF.

The chain has TRBV5-5 and TRBJ2-7; D unclear. V lost 3 bases, J lost 5 bases, and 18 bases lay in between. CDR1 SGHKS and CDR2 YYEKEE come from the germline V gene (reference sequence). The CDR3 is 15 residues long. The CDR3 sequence is CASSSSVGIQHEQYF. The CDR3 DNA is TGTGCCAGCAGCTCCTCGGTCGGTATCCAACACGAGCAGTACTTC.

With regard to this clone: Other DNA sequences in the same sample also yield this CDR3. The chain combines TRBV27 with TRBJ2-5, with D tentatively TRBD1 (6 bases). Trimming took off 2 bases at V and 4 bases at J, with 8 bases between the two ends. Germline-derived CDR1 and CDR2 are MNHEY and SMNVEV (reference sequence). The CDR3 is 13 residues long. CDR3 bases: TGTGCCAGCAGTTTAAGGGGGAGAGAGACCCAGTACTTC. Encoded protein: CASSLRGRETQYF.

This chain's CDR3 is CASSPEDRAYSPLHF. The CDR3 coding sequence is TGTGCCAGCTCGCCCGAGGACAGGGCATATTCACCCCTCCACTTT. The chain carries TRBV18 and TRBJ1-6; 8 nucleotides match TRBD1. The V gene end was trimmed by 6 bases and the J gene end by 8 bases; junction bases not matched to a gene: 9. This CDR3 region has 15 residues. Per germline, CDR1 KGHSH and CDR2 LQKENI.

This chain uses TRBV6-4 with TRBJ1-4, with D possibly matching TRBD1 (5 bases). The length of the CDR3 is 13 residues. The ends were cut back, 11 bases at V and 9 bases at J, with 19 bases in the middle. Germline CDR1 reads MRHNA; CDR2 reads SNTAGT. The CDR3 DNA reads TGTGCCTACCGGGGGAGGGTGGAGAAAAAACTGTTTTTT. Protein sequence: CAYRGRVEKKLFF.

The J gene is TRBJ1-6, the V gene TRBV6-1; TRBD1 is a possible D gene (6 bases). The germline V gene encodes CDR1 MNHNS and CDR2 SASEGT. The CDR3 covers 15 residues. V shed 6 bases and J shed 7 bases, with 16 bases lying between them. The CDR3 bases are TGTGCCAGCAGACCAGAAAGGGGGGTAAATTCACCCCTCCACTTT. Amino acids: CASRPERGVNSPLHF.

The J gene is TRBJ1-6, the V gene TRBV30, with 8 bases lining up with TRBD1. This CDR3 spans 17 amino acids. CDR1 is GTSNPN and CDR2 is SVGIG in the germline V gene (reference sequence). The V segment lost 1 base and the J segment 8 bases; nucleotides outside the gene matches: 13. The chain's CDR3 is CAWSGTKTTGVDSPLHF. The CDR3 DNA reads TGTGCCTGGAGTGGCACTAAAACGACAGGGGTAGATTCACCCCTCCACTTT.

The V and J genes are TRBV6-1 and TRBJ1-5; possible D gene TRBD1, 5 bases. The CDR3 runs 16 residues. V shed 6 bases and J shed 3 bases, with 18 bases lying between them. The germline V gene has CDR1 MNHNS and CDR2 SASEGT. CDR3 loop: CASRELGRPDNQPQHF. The DNA for the CDR3 is TGTGCCAGCAGAGAATTGGGGCGACCGGACAATCAGCCCCAGCATTTT.

CDR3 DNA: TGTGCCAGCAGCTCGGCGGGTCCCGAAAAACTGTTTTTT. It encodes CASSSAGPEKLFF. J is TRBJ1-4 and V is TRBV5-6, with D uncertain. Germline values: CDR1 SGHDT, CDR2 YYEEEE. The CDR3 is 13 residues long. Trimming shortened V by 3 bases and J by 8 bases, and 11 bases separated the two germline ends.

The CDR3 protein is CAWSVQVNEKLFF. CDR3 DNA sequence: TGTGCCTGGAGTGTACAGGTGAATGAAAAACTGTTTTTT. The V call is TRBV30, the J call TRBJ1-4; weak D call: TRBD1 (5 bases). Germline CDR1 is GTSNPN and CDR2 is SVGIG (reference sequence). The germline V and J ends were trimmed by 0 bases and 5 bases, with 7 bases remaining between them. The CDR3 sequence is 13 residues long. The entire variable domain, with the rest obtained from reference TRBV30 and TRBJ1-4, is as follows: SQTIHQWPATLVQPVGSPLSLECTVEGTSNPNLYWYRQAAGRGLQLLFYSVGIGQISSEVPQNLSASRPQDRQFILSSKKLLLSDSGFYLCAWSVQVNEKLFFGSGTQLSVL.

This clone was detected only once. V and J are TRBV27 and TRBJ1-2, with 11 bases that match TRBD1. The V segment lost 2 bases and the J segment 5 bases; nucleotides outside the gene matches: 7. This CDR3 spans 16 amino acids. The germline V gene encodes CDR1 MNHEY and CDR2 SMNVEV (reference sequence). DNA of the CDR3: TGTGCCAGCAGTTTAGGACCGGGACAGGGGGGATATGGCTACACCTTC. Encoded protein: CASSLGPGQGGYGYTF.